This passage covers 6 T cell receptor beta chains from one sample sequenced in a study of T-cell reconstitution after alpha-beta-depleted transplantation in children. The library targeted TCRbeta and was prepared with unique molecular identifiers. TCRdb fed the PCR reads into MiXCR, producing one record per CDR3 protein. This sample has about 1,000,000 distinct CDR3 sequences, with about 29% found just once. Sequenced here: PBMCs, mostly from graft donor cells, sampled 360 days after TCRalphabeta/CD19-depleted stem cell transplant. All receptors derive from a boy under two years old who had a stem cell transplant for SCID, so the T cells may come from the graft donor.

This sequence joins TRBV7-6 and TRBJ2-5, with D perhaps given as TRBD1 or TRBD2 (5 bases each). Germline V CDR1 and CDR2: SGHVS, FNYEAQ. V was clipped by 3 bases and J by 3 bases, with 14 bases between them. The CDR3 is 15 residues long. The chain's CDR3 is CASSFGTGIKETQYF. The CDR3 nucleotides read TGTGCCAGCAGCTTCGGGACGGGGATTAAAGAGACCCAGTACTTC.

This clonotype has only a few counts. The J gene is TRBJ1-1, the V gene TRBV6-1; the D is unclear. In germline, CDR1 is MNHNS, CDR2 SASEGT. V lost 6 bases and J 0 bases, leaving 11 bases between the germline ends. The CDR3 totals 14 residues. This CDR3 is CASRKGRLNTEAFF. Here the CDR3 DNA reads TGTGCCAGCAGGAAGGGCCGCCTGAACACTGAAGCTTTCTTT.

The chain combines TRBV30 with TRBJ2-1, with D tentatively TRBD1 or TRBD2 (6 bases each). Trimming removed 2 bases at V and 3 bases at J, with 17 bases between. This CDR3 has 16 residues. CDR1 is GTSNPN and CDR2 is SVGIG in the germline V gene (reference sequence). CDR3 sequence: CAWSPLSGARYNEQFF. CDR3 in DNA: TGTGCCTGGAGTCCACTCTCGGGGGCCCGCTACAATGAGCAGTTCTTC.

This chain uses TRBV7-9 with TRBJ1-6; TRBD1 is a possible D gene (5 bases). This CDR3 region has 16 residues. Trimming cost V 2 bases and J 6 bases, with 14 bases left between them. CDR1 SEHNR and CDR2 FQNEAQ come from the germline V gene (reference sequence). CDR3 in amino acids: CASSLRQGGVNSPLHF. The CDR3 DNA is TGTGCCAGCAGCTTACGGCAGGGCGGCGTTAATTCACCCCTCCACTTT.

This clonotype was seen repeatedly, ten times or more. The rearrangement joins TRBV4-3 to TRBJ2-7, with D perhaps matching TRBD1 (5 bases). Between the trimmed V and J ends, which lost 0 bases and 0 bases, there was a span of 9 bases. This CDR3 region has 15 residues. Germline lookup yields CDR1 LGHNA and CDR2 YSLEER. The CDR3 region is CASSQDTGLSYEQYF. The CDR3 region has the DNA TGCGCCAGCAGCCAAGATACAGGCCTCTCCTACGAGCAGTACTTC.

The sample holds a few counts of this clonotype. The V gene is TRBV20-1, the J gene TRBJ1-2; TRBD1 is a possible D gene (5 bases). This CDR3 has 12 amino acids. From germline, CDR1 is DFQATT and CDR2 SNEGSKA (reference sequence). V lost 1 base and J lost 8, with 11 bases in between. The CDR3 is CSARGRVGGYTF. CDR3 DNA: TGCAGTGCTAGAGGCAGGGTGGGCGGCTACACCTTC.